This is a list of T cell receptor beta chains from one sample in a study of blood T cell repertoires in COVID-19. Sequenced by immunoSEQ multiplex PCR; TCRdb stores in-frame clones only, minus some. Seen here are about 240,000 clones, approximately 78% observed once, and the top ten hold around 11%. Source material: peripheral blood. The receptor source for this set is a woman aged 55-70 years with active or convalescent COVID-19. The CDR3 runs from the conserved cysteine through the conserved F or W. The D gene is left open where the match is weak. A clone size is listed for some rows: how often the clone was seen (once, few, many), or a class if it is expanded.

J	V	D	size	CDR3	DNA
TRBJ1-2	TRBV5-6	TRBD1	.	CASSRTGTGGGAGYTF	TGTGCCAGCAGCAGGACCGGGACAGGCGGTGGAGCTGGCTACACCTTC
TRBJ2-7	TRBV11-2	.	.	CASSRAYEQYF	TGTGCCAGCAGCCGCGCCTACGAGCAGTACTTC
TRBJ2-1	TRBV18	TRBD2	many	CASSQAGIYNEQFF	TGTGCCAGCTCACAAGCGGGGATCTACAATGAGCAGTTCTTC
TRBJ2-1	TRBV10-1	.	.	CASSEGGANEQFF	TGCGCCAGCAGTGAGGGAGGGGCGAATGAGCAGTTCTTC
TRBJ1-1	TRBV5-5	.	.	CASSWLANTEAFF	TGTGCCAGCAGCTGGTTAGCGAACACTGAAGCTTTCTTT
TRBJ1-1	TRBV19	.	.	CASSTRENTEAFF	TGTGCCAGTAGTACAAGAGAGAACACTGAAGCTTTCTTT
TRBJ2-1	TRBV4-1	TRBD2	.	CASSQPSGGLYNEQFF	TGCGCCAGCAGCCAACCAAGCGGGGGCCTCTACAATGAGCAGTTCTTC
TRBJ1-6	TRBV5-4	TRBD1	.	CASILATGIDSPLHF	TGTGCCAGCATCCTTGCGACAGGGATTGATTCACCCCTCCACTTT
TRBJ1-2	TRBV28	TRBD1	.	CASAYRGPYGYTF	TGTGCCAGCGCGTACAGGGGGCCCTATGGCTACACCTTC
TRBJ1-1	TRBV5-1	.	.	CASSLTTGSTEAFF	TGCGCCAGCAGCTTAACGACCGGGAGCACTGAAGCTTTCTTT
TRBJ1-4	TRBV7-9	.	.	CASSLGTGPEKLFF	TGTGCCAGCAGCTTAGGAACAGGGCCGGAAAAACTGTTTTTT
TRBJ2-5	TRBV23-1	.	.	CASSQPNRPALPTSHLPIQETQYF	TGCGCCAGCAGTCAACCGAATCGCCCGGCCCTACCTACTAGCCACCTACCCATCCAAGAGACCCAGTACTTC
TRBJ1-1	TRBV2	TRBD1	.	CASRPGQVGTEAFF	TGTGCCAGCAGGCCGGGACAGGTGGGAACTGAAGCTTTCTTT
TRBJ1-1	TRBV24-1	.	.	CATSHLQGNTEAFF	TGTGCCACCAGCCACCTCCAGGGGAACACTGAAGCTTTCTTT
TRBJ2-3	TRBV5-8	TRBD2	.	CASSPRGGASRDTQYF	TGTGCCAGCAGCCCCCGGGGGGGGGCTTCAAGAGATACGCAGTATTTT
TRBJ1-1	TRBV7-8	.	.	CASSLSPGSNTEAFF	TGTGCCAGCAGCTTATCTCCGGGATCGAACACTGAAGCTTTCTTT
TRBJ1-1	TRBV5-6	.	.	CASSVVSTEAFF	TGTGCCAGCAGCGTCGTCAGCACTGAAGCTTTCTTT
TRBJ2-5	TRBV7-9	TRBD1	once	CASSPQGGQQETQYF	TGTGCCAGCAGCCCCCAAGGGGGCCAACAAGAGACCCAGTACTTC
TRBJ2-7	TRBV6-5	TRBD1	.	CASSYRQGESLYEQYF	TGTGCCAGCAGCTACAGACAGGGAGAGTCCCTATACGAGCAGTACTTC
TRBJ1-6	TRBV27	.	.	CASSLFSTESPLHF	TGTGCCAGCAGTTTATTCTCCACGGAGTCACCCCTCCACTTT
TRBJ2-1	TRBV7-9	.	.	CASSLGQGGSYEQFF	TGTGCCAGCAGCTTAGGACAGGGAGGTAGTTATGAGCAGTTCTTC
TRBJ1-2	TRBV5-1	.	once	CASRGELARGTGYTF	TGCGCCAGCAGGGGAGAGCTGGCCCGGGGGACTGGCTACACCTTC
TRBJ2-5	TRBV28	.	.	CASTSRQIQETQYF	TGTGCCAGCACCTCACGACAGATCCAAGAGACCCAGTACTTC
TRBJ1-2	TRBV7-9	.	.	CASSPTGTSGGGYTF	TGTGCCAGCAGCCCTACCGGGACCTCCGGGGGTGGCTACACCTTC
TRBJ2-6	TRBV7-8	TRBD1	.	CASSLRGDRASGANVLTF	TGTGCCAGCAGCTTAAGGGGGGACAGGGCCTCTGGGGCCAACGTCCTGACTTTC
TRBJ1-2	TRBV19	TRBD1	few	CASRSGTGSLGGYGYTF	TGTGCCAGTAGGTCCGGGACAGGGTCCCTCGGTGGCTATGGCTACACCTTC
TRBJ1-1	TRBV5-6	TRBD1	.	CASSSRWVAGGAFF	TGTGCCAGCAGCTCGCGATGGGTGGCAGGGGGAGCTTTCTTT
TRBJ2-7	TRBV5-4	.	once	CASSLTQGGSYEQYF	TGTGCCAGCAGCTTGACCCAGGGGGGCTCCTACGAGCAGTACTTC
TRBJ1-2	TRBV12-3/TRBV12-4	.	once	CASRRLYYGYTF	TGTGCCAGCAGGAGACTATACTATGGCTACACCTTC
TRBJ2-1	TRBV7-2	.	.	CASSPRDSSYNEQFF	TGTGCCAGCAGCCCCCGGGACTCGAGCTACAATGAGCAGTTCTTC
TRBJ1-1	TRBV12-3/TRBV12-4	.	.	CASSFTGHTEAFF	TGTGCCAGCAGTTTCACAGGGCACACTGAAGCTTTCTTT
TRBJ2-2	TRBV7-8	.	.	CASSPTGVTAGELFF	TGTGCCAGCAGCCCCACGGGGGTGACCGCCGGGGAGCTGTTTTTT
TRBJ1-5	TRBV6-5	.	few	CASTMQGNQPQHF	TGTGCCAGCACTATGCAGGGGAATCAGCCCCAGCATTTT
TRBJ1-3	TRBV11-3	TRBD1	.	CASSLRQGGSGNTIYF	TGTGCCAGCAGCTTAAGACAGGGCGGTTCTGGAAACACCATATATTTT
TRBJ1-2	TRBV9	.	.	CASSPRSHRSQDNYGYTF	TGTGCCAGCAGCCCACGGAGCCACAGGTCTCAGGATAACTATGGCTACACCTTC
TRBJ2-6	TRBV5-1	.	.	CASSVKGDSGANVLTF	TGCGCCAGCAGCGTTAAAGGGGATAGTGGGGCCAACGTCCTGACTTTC
TRBJ2-4	TRBV5-1	.	.	CASSHRSPGSPAKNIQYF	TGCGCCAGCAGCCACAGATCGCCAGGGTCGCCGGCCAAAAACATTCAGTACTTC
TRBJ1-2	TRBV27	.	.	CASSLSLGAGGYTF	TGTGCCAGCAGTTTATCGTTGGGGGCGGGTGGCTACACCTTC
TRBJ1-1	TRBV6-2/TRBV6-3	.	.	CASSYLRRLTIETEAFF	TGTGCCAGCAGTTACCTACGGAGGTTGACAATAGAAACTGAAGCTTTCTTT
TRBJ2-7	TRBV30	TRBD1	.	CAWKDRGGTYEQYF	TGTGCCTGGAAGGACAGGGGGGGCACCTACGAGCAGTACTTC
TRBJ1-5	TRBV6-4	TRBD1	.	CASSETGEGNQPQHF	TGTGCCAGCAGTGAGACAGGGGAGGGCAATCAGCCCCAGCATTTT
TRBJ2-3	TRBV6-2/TRBV6-3	TRBD2	.	CASSDSGGPTDTQYF	TGTGCCAGCAGTGATAGCGGGGGGCCCACAGATACGCAGTATTTT
TRBJ1-5	TRBV30	TRBD1	.	CAWDPGQASGPQHF	TGTGCCTGGGATCCCGGACAGGCCAGTGGGCCCCAGCATTTT
TRBJ1-1	TRBV12-3/TRBV12-4	.	once	CASSLLNTEAFF	TGTGCCAGCAGCCTACTGAACACTGAAGCTTTCTTT
TRBJ1-2	TRBV6-2/TRBV6-3	.	.	CASSTTAIPYGYTF	TGTGCCAGCAGTACGACAGCGATACCCTATGGCTACACCTTC
TRBJ2-5	TRBV12-3/TRBV12-4	.	.	CASSGTGETQYF	TGTGCCAGCAGTGGTACCGGGGAGACCCAGTACTTC